Presented here are 27 T cell receptor beta chains from one specimen sequenced in a study of T cell changes during pregnancy in multiple sclerosis. The data were produced by immunoSEQ multiplex PCR, yet TCRdb's version contains in-frame clones alone and is incomplete. Of 60,000 to 75,000 clones listed, about 90% were seen once; the top ten hold approximately 1.5%. The sample consisted of peripheral blood, taken after pregnancy. The source is a female donor with multiple sclerosis, enrolled in a pregnancy study.

The genes are TRBV10-3 and TRBJ2-7; TRBD2 agrees at 8 bases. V shed 11 bases and J 7 bases; nucleotides not matched to a gene: 7. The germline CDR1 and CDR2 sequences are ENHRY and SYGVKD. The CDR3 is 11 residues long. CDR3 in DNA: TGTGCCTCCCTCGCGGGGGGAGAGCAGTACTTC. Amino acids: CASLAGGEQYF.

The CDR3 sequence: CASSELLSGNTEAFF. CDR3 DNA sequence: TGTGCCAGCAGTGAACTACTAAGCGGGAACACTGAAGCTTTCTTT. J is TRBJ1-1 and V is TRBV6-1; D is uncertain. Germline CDR1 and CDR2: MNHNS and SASEGT. Trimming removed 2 bases from V and 1 base from J, with 11 bases in between. The CDR3 has 15 amino acids.

The chain recombines TRBV11-3 with TRBJ1-2; a possible D gene is TRBD1 (5 bases). The germline V gene has CDR1 SGHNT and CDR2 YENEEA. The V gene lost 8 bases and the J gene lost 0 bases, with 19 bases spanning the gap. This CDR3 spans 16 amino acids. The chain's CDR3 is CASHKSSGGTNYGYTF. CDR3 DNA: TGTGCCAGCCATAAATCTTCGGGGGGAACTAACTATGGCTACACCTTC. The whole variable domain, filled in from reference TRBV11-3 and TRBJ1-2, reads EAGVVQSPRYKIIEKKQPVAFWCNPISGHNTLYWYLQNLGQGPELLIRYENEEAVDDSQLPKDRFSAERLKGVDSTLKIQPAELGDSAVYLCASHKSSGGTNYGYTFGSGTRLTVV.

The chain is built from TRBV19 and TRBJ2-7, with D possibly matching TRBD2 (5 bases). V lost 5 bases and J 0 bases, leaving 8 bases between the germline ends. CDR3 length: 13 amino acids. From germline, CDR1 is LNHDA and CDR2 SQIVND (reference sequence). The DNA for the CDR3 is TGTGCCAGTAGTCCGGGAATCTCCTACGAGCAGTACTTC. Its translation: CASSPGISYEQYF.

The chain uses TRBV5-5 and TRBJ2-7; 11 bases match TRBD2. V shed 4 bases and J 4 bases; nucleotides not matched to a gene: 10. Germline-derived CDR1 and CDR2 are SGHKS and YYEKEE (reference sequence). The CDR3 consists of 16 residues. Here the CDR3 DNA reads TGTGCCAGCAGCCGGGGGCTAGCGGGAGGAGCGTACGAGCAGTACTTC. Protein: CASSRGLAGGAYEQYF. The full variable domain, with the rest looked up from reference TRBV5-5 and TRBJ2-7, is DAGVTQSPTHLIKTRGQQVTLRCSPISGHKSVSWYQQVLGQGPQFIFQYYEKEERGRGNFPDRFSARQFPNYSSELNVNALLLGDSALYLCASSRGLAGGAYEQYFGPGTRLTVT.

This chain joins TRBV11-3 and TRBJ1-5, with D uncertain. The CDR3 sequence is 13 residues long. Trimming cost V 0 bases and J 7 bases, with 7 bases left between them. The germline V gene encodes CDR1 SGHNT and CDR2 YENEEA. The CDR3 coding sequence is TGTGCCAGCAGCTTAGATCGGGGACAGCCCCAGCATTTT. Translated, it gives CASSLDRGQPQHF.

V usage is TRBV28 and J usage is TRBJ2-3; TRBD2 agrees at 11 bases. V was clipped by 4 bases and J by 6 bases; unmatched bases: 12. The CDR3 is 17 residues long. Germline CDR1 reads MDHEN; CDR2 reads SYDVKM. The CDR3: CASSYGLLAGAVDTQYF. CDR3 DNA sequence: TGTGCCAGCAGTTACGGGCTACTAGCGGGAGCGGTGGATACGCAGTATTTT.

V is TRBV27 and J is TRBJ2-5, with 9 nucleotides matching TRBD2. This CDR3 has 16 residues. Germline V CDR1 and CDR2: MNHEY, SMNVEV (reference sequence). Trimming cost V 5 bases and J 5 bases; bases outside gene matches: 12. Written as DNA, the CDR3 is TGTGCCAGCAGTGTCAACATAGCGGGAGCTCGGGAGACCCAGTACTTC. It specifies CASSVNIAGARETQYF.

The genes are TRBV16 and TRBJ1-1, with 7 nucleotides matching TRBD1. Trimming took 3 bases from V and 4 from J; bases not matched to a gene: 5. The CDR3 is 14 residues long. Germline V gives CDR1 KGHSY, CDR2 FQNENV. This CDR3 is CASSQEAGGTEAFF. Here the CDR3 DNA reads TGTGCCAGCAGCCAGGAGGCAGGGGGCACTGAAGCTTTCTTT.

Written as DNA, the CDR3 is TGTGCCTGGTCCGGGACAGGCAATCAGCCCCAGCATTTT. It yields the protein CAWSGTGNQPQHF. The chain links TRBV30 to TRBJ1-5, with TRBD1 matching over 7 bases. Trimming cost V 5 bases and J 2 bases; bases outside gene matches: 3. The CDR3 has 13 amino acids. CDR1 GTSNPN and CDR2 SVGIG come from the germline V gene (reference sequence).

The genes are TRBV4-3 and TRBJ2-1, with D possibly being TRBD1 (5 bases). The CDR3 totals 17 residues. In germline, CDR1 is LGHNA, CDR2 YSLEER. The germline V and J ends were trimmed by 0 bases and 2 bases, with 14 bases remaining between them. In DNA form, the CDR3 reads TGCGCCAGCAGCCAAGAAGCTGCAGGGAATACCTACAATGAGCAGTTCTTC. This translates into CASSQEAAGNTYNEQFF.

The V and J genes are TRBV6-6 and TRBJ1-1, with D uncertain. Germline values: CDR1 MNHNY, CDR2 SVGAGI (reference sequence). The CDR3 loop spans 15 amino acids. V was shortened by 2 bases and J by 1 base, with 11 bases between the two germline ends. For the CDR3, the DNA is TGTGCCAGCAGTTACGGGCAGACGAAGAACACTGAAGCTTTCTTT. Amino acids: CASSYGQTKNTEAFF.

This chain uses TRBV4-3 with TRBJ2-3, with D maybe TRBD1 (5 bases). V was trimmed by 0 bases and J by 2 bases, leaving 12 bases between them. The germline V gene has CDR1 LGHNA and CDR2 YSLEER. The CDR3 extends over 16 amino acids. CDR3 nucleotide sequence: TGCGCCAGCAGCCAAGATAAGGGGAAGACCACAGATACGCAGTATTTT. It encodes CASSQDKGKTTDTQYF.

This rearrangement joins TRBV7-3 to TRBJ2-1, with D unresolved. CDR1 is SGHTA, CDR2 FQGTGA, per germline. The CDR3 totals 14 residues. Trimming took off 1 base at V and 6 bases at J, with 10 bases between the two ends. CDR3 region: CASSLNQNSNEQFF. The CDR3 nucleotides read TGTGCCAGCAGCTTAAACCAGAACAGCAATGAGCAGTTCTTC.

The V gene is TRBV29-1, the J gene TRBJ2-1; 9 bases agree with TRBD2. The CDR3 contains 14 residues. V trimming: 3 bases; J trimming: 6 bases; junction bases outside the gene matches: 6. The V gene's germline CDR1 is SQVTM and CDR2 ANQGSEA. CDR3 residues: CSVEAAGGINEQFF. The CDR3 DNA sequence: TGCAGCGTTGAGGCAGCGGGAGGTATCAATGAGCAGTTCTTC.

J is TRBJ2-7 and V is TRBV28, with 10 bases identical to TRBD2. The length of the CDR3 is 16 residues. Germline-derived CDR1 and CDR2 are MDHEN and SYDVKM. The ends lost 6 bases at V and 5 bases at J; junction bases unmatched: 13. The CDR3 region is CASSPLAGVLWDEQYF. The CDR3 nucleotides are TGTGCCAGCAGCCCCCTAGCGGGAGTATTATGGGACGAGCAGTACTTC.

The V gene is TRBV7-2, the J gene TRBJ1-3; 7 nucleotides line up with TRBD1. This CDR3 has 16 residues. The trim removed 4 bases at V and 0 bases at J, leaving 6 bases unmatched. Germline V CDR1 and CDR2: SGHTA, FQGNSA. The CDR3 nucleotides are TGTGCCAGCAGCTCCAGGGGGGCGAGCTCTGGAAACACCATATATTTT. It yields the protein CASSSRGASSGNTIYF. Full variable domain (missing parts from reference TRBV7-2 and TRBJ1-3): GAGVSQSPSNKVTEKGKDVELRCDPISGHTALYWYRQSLGQGLEFLIYFQGNSAPDKSGLPSDRFSAERTGGSVSTLTIQRTQQEDSAVYLCASSSRGASSGNTIYFGEGSWLTVV.

With respect to this clone: The junction and the germline gene differ at one end; a read error may be behind it. The chain links TRBV2 to TRBJ2-3; the D is unclear. The V gene's germline CDR1 is SNHLY and CDR2 FYNNEI. The CDR3 consists of 15 residues. The CDR3 DNA sequence: TGTGCCTGCAGGTCCATCACTCTCAGCACAGATACGCAGTATTTT. Amino acids: CACRSITLSTDTQYF. Full variable domain (remainder filled in from reference TRBV2 and TRBJ2-3): EPEVTQTPSHQVTQMGQEVILRCVPISNHLYFYWYRQILGQKVEFLVSFYNNEISEKSEIFDDQFSVERPDGSNFTLKIRSTKLEDSAMYFCACRSITLSTDTQYFGPGTRLTVL.

This chain connects TRBV11-2 to TRBJ2-1; 11 nucleotides line up with TRBD2. The CDR3 is made up of 14 amino acids. Germline trimming cut 2 bases from V and 15 bases from J; bases unmatched to any gene: 9. CDR1 is SGHAT and CDR2 is FQNNGV in the germline V gene. The CDR3 protein is CASSLTSGSSGGFF. CDR3 sequence (DNA): TGTGCCAGCAGCTTAACTAGCGGGAGCTCGGGGGGGTTCTTC.

The chain is built from TRBV28 and TRBJ2-1; 14 nucleotides align to TRBD2. The germline CDR1 and CDR2 sequences are MDHEN and SYDVKM. The CDR3 runs to 14 residues. The V gene end was trimmed by 7 bases and the J gene end by 8 bases; junction bases not matched to a gene: 4. This CDR3 is CASIGTSGSHEQFF. CDR3 nucleotide sequence: TGTGCCAGCATCGGGACTAGCGGGAGCCATGAGCAGTTCTTC. Full variable domain (missing parts from reference TRBV28 and TRBJ2-1): DVKVTQSSRYLVKRTGEKVFLECVQDMDHENMFWYRQDPGLGLRLIYFSYDVKMKEKGDIPEGYSVSREKKERFSLILESASTNQTSMYLCASIGTSGSHEQFFGPGTRLTVL.

The chain combines TRBV7-2 with TRBJ1-2, with 10 bases lining up with TRBD1. Germline trimming cut 6 bases from V and 5 bases from J; bases unmatched to any gene: 3. In germline, CDR1 is SGHTA, CDR2 FQGNSA. The CDR3 sequence is 13 residues long. The CDR3 nucleotides read TGTGCCAGCAGGCGGGACAGGGGATATGGCTACACCTTC. Protein product: CASRRDRGYGYTF. Filled out from reference TRBV7-2 and TRBJ1-2, the complete variable domain reads GAGVSQSPSNKVTEKGKDVELRCDPISGHTALYWYRQSLGQGLEFLIYFQGNSAPDKSGLPSDRFSAERTGGSVSTLTIQRTQQEDSAVYLCASRRDRGYGYTFGSGTRLTVV.

This clone has only one observation. The V and J genes are TRBV5-4 and TRBJ2-3; 7 bases map to TRBD2. The CDR3 sequence is 15 residues long. The ends lost 2 bases at V and 5 bases at J; junction bases unmatched: 8. The germline CDR1 and CDR2 sequences are SGHNT and YYREEE (reference sequence). The CDR3 nucleotides read TGTGCCAGCAGCTTATGGGCGGGAGATCTAGATACGCAGTATTTT. Translating gives CASSLWAGDLDTQYF.

This chain links TRBV30 with TRBJ2-3; D gene ambiguous. The CDR3 length is 11 residues. Per the germline V gene, CDR1 is GTSNPN and CDR2 is SVGIG (reference sequence). The V and J ends lost 4 bases and 3 bases respectively, with 5 bases between them. The chain's CDR3 is CAWTTTDTQYF. The CDR3 DNA follows: TGTGCCTGGACAACAACAGATACGCAGTATTTT.

V is TRBV29-1 and J is TRBJ2-6, with 10 bases identical to TRBD1. Germline CDR1 reads SQVTM; CDR2 reads ANQGSEA. The CDR3 has 16 residues. Germline trimming cut 5 bases from V and 2 bases from J; bases unmatched to any gene: 6. DNA for the CDR3: TGCAGCGTTTCCGGGACAGGGGCCCCTGGGGCCAACGTCCTGACTTTC. Residues: CSVSGTGAPGANVLTF.

The chain employs TRBV10-1 and TRBJ2-3, with TRBD2 matching 15 bases. J gave up 3 bases and V 2 bases, and 0 bases lay outside the gene matches. Germline values: CDR1 WNHNN, CDR2 SYGVQD (reference sequence). The CDR3 consists of 16 residues. The CDR3 coding sequence is TGCGCCAGCAGTGAGGGACTAGCGGGAGGGACAGATACGCAGTATTTT. It translates to CASSEGLAGGTDTQYF.

CDR3 sequence: CASSSTGWGNTIYF. The DNA of the CDR3 is TGTGCCAGCAGTTCTACAGGGTGGGGAAACACCATATATTTT. The rearrangement uses TRBV28 and TRBJ1-3; tentative D call: TRBD1 (6 bases). This CDR3 has 14 residues. Per the germline V gene, CDR1 is MDHEN and CDR2 is SYDVKM. Trimming pared 4 bases from V and 4 bases from J, leaving 11 bases between.

Of note for this clone: The same CDR3 can be traced to other DNA sequences in this sample. The CDR3 DNA reads as TGTGCCAGCAGCCAAGATGGGGCAGGTAATCAGCCCCAGCATTTT. This translates into CASSQDGAGNQPQHF. The chain recombines TRBV4-2 with TRBJ1-5; maybe TRBD1 (5 bases). V was trimmed by 0 bases and J by 4 bases, leaving 10 bases between them. The CDR3 covers 15 residues. Germline CDR1 and CDR2: LGHNA and YNFKEQ.